This T cell receptor (beta chain) emerged from a study of shared clonotypes between healthy human individuals. Study outcomes and limitations: It was anticipated that sequencing depth would influence how many clonotypes donors shared.

Details on this clone: Its specificity is unknown.

Using ten immunoSEQ deep assay plates, investigators sequenced unsorted PBMC DNA. Generated by immunoSEQ multiplex PCR, the TCRdb table keeps only in-frame clones and is missing some. This table holds 450,000 to 500,000 clones, roughly four fifths found once. CDR1 is LNHDA and CDR2 is SQIVND in the germline V gene (reference sequence). The CDR3 is 16 residues long. V lost 7 bases to trimming and J lost 3 bases; unmatched junction nucleotides: 11. Every donor, a Caucasian adult, lived in Nashville, Tennessee. The receptor was isolated from a woman between 40 and 55 years old in good health. Some clones in this sample may be carry-over from other donors' samples. The sequencing sample was made of PBMCs. This chain links TRBV19 with TRBJ2-1, with TRBD2 matching over 8 bases. CDR3 residues: CASNIGGTRVYNEQFF. The DNA of the CDR3 is TGTGCCAGTAACATCGGAGGGACTAGGGTCTACAATGAGCAGTTCTTC.